Here is one T cell receptor (beta chain) with its context. Antigen specificity is unknown. The data derive from a study of identical twins. General study findings and limits: Twins showed weaker excess sharing in their beta out-of-frame sequences. Abundant beta clonotypes from cord blood had fewer insertions, unlike memory repertoires, which showed none. There is a chance that invariant MAIT and iNKT cells partially muddied zero-insertion analyses.

This CDR3 region has 16 residues. Germline CDR1 reads LNHDA; CDR2 reads SQIVND (reference sequence). Deletions cut 4 bases from V and 2 bases from J, with 15 bases between. A universal primer site was added by template switching, and unique molecular identifiers were carried by the cDNA. TCRdb reprocessed the 5' RACE reads via MiXCR and lists one record per CDR3 protein. The sample carries about 1.7 million distinct CDR3 sequences, 32% recorded once. The origin of this receptor is a newborn girl in good health. V usage is TRBV19 and J usage is TRBJ1-5; the D gene is possibly TRBD1 (6 bases). The sample taken for sequencing was cord blood. CDR3 DNA: TGTGCCAGTAGTAATACAGGGACCTCTGGCAATCAGCCCCAGCATTTT. Its translation: CASSNTGTSGNQPQHF.